This is a list of T cell receptor beta chains from one sample in a study of graft-versus-host responses after intestinal transplantation. Repertoires were generated with immunoSEQ multiplex PCR, while TCRdb's copy carries only in-frame clones and drops some. The sample contains 1,500 to 2,000 clones, 65% of which appear only once. Material: alloreactive CD8+ T cells from a mixed lymphocyte reaction culture, obtained before transplantation. All receptors come from a human patient who was an organ donor for intestinal transplantation. The CDR3 runs from the conserved cysteine through the conserved F or W. Each record gives: CDR3 length, J gene, V gene, CDR3 protein.

14,TRBJ2-7,TRBV10-1,CASSQVTGSYEQYF
14,TRBJ2-7,TRBV5-1,CASSSGQGPYEQYF
13,TRBJ1-1,TRBV9,CASSVAGGYEAFF
15,TRBJ2-3,TRBV7-6,CASSLEGLLGDTQYF
11,TRBJ2-7,TRBV5-4,CASSLIGEQYF
15,TRBJ1-1,TRBV27,CASRDASGSWAEAFF
17,TRBJ2-7,TRBV5-6,CATTLSGPGRVSYEQYF
16,TRBJ2-5,TRBV6-6,CASSYTLTGGLGEQYF
16,TRBJ1-2,TRBV27,CASSVGQGGLNYGYTF
16,TRBJ2-7,TRBV7-8,CASSLFGRGAYYEQYF
14,-,TRBV9,CASSVEGASYEQYF
12,TRBJ1-1,TRBV6-1,CASKKGYTEAFF
14,TRBJ2-2,TRBV5-5,CASSVKANTGELFF
14,TRBJ1-1,TRBV10-3,CAISVRETNTEAFF
14,TRBJ1-1,TRBV27,CASSTGVLSTEAFF
14,TRBJ1-2,TRBV29-1,CSGTTGVGSYGYTF
20,TRBJ1-2,TRBV4-3,CASSQDQVGGLGLANYGYTF
14,TRBJ1-2,TRBV27,CASKPSGGGYGYTF
15,TRBJ2-7,TRBV5-1,CASSHPGQGFYEQYF
14,TRBJ2-5,TRBV27,CASSLASAQETQYF
12,TRBJ2-7,TRBV9,CASSEGGYEQYF
14,TRBJ2-7,TRBV27,CASSSGGAIYEQYF
16,TRBJ2-6,TRBV27,CASSPNILSGANVLTF
16,TRBJ2-7,TRBV4-3,CASSQTPGTGADEQYF
16,TRBJ1-2,TRBV5-5,CASHLFFSRKTYGYTF
17,TRBJ2-7,TRBV6-4,CASSDSTSGGGGYEQYF
14,TRBJ1-1,TRBV21-1,CASARGFCDTEAFF
16,TRBJ2-7,TRBV7-6,CASSQKPGQGAYEQYF
11,TRBJ1-3,TRBV27,CASSSGNTIYF
15,TRBJ2-3,TRBV5-1,CASSLRQGTWDTQYF
12,TRBJ2-2,TRBV21-1,CASWCYTGELFF
14,TRBJ2-1,TRBV27,CASSSAGGYNEQFF
15,TRBJ2-7,TRBV5-6,CASSLWGTGNYEQYF
19,TRBJ2-3,TRBV2,CASRPAGRGGVGFTDTQYF
19,TRBJ2-6,TRBV18,CASSEGEDIYKSRANVLTF
14,TRBJ2-3,TRBV25-1,CASSRYTSTDTQYF
15,TRBJ1-1,TRBV28,CASSFVGGEGTEAFF
15,TRBJ2-7,TRBV11-2,CASSLGGQGRYEQYF
13,TRBJ2-7,TRBV6-6,CASSYDRTYEQYF
14,TRBJ2-5,TRBV28,CASTPAGAGETQYF
12,TRBJ2-2,TRBV9,CASSVNTGELFF
15,TRBJ1-1,TRBV19,CASSRDRGLNTEAFF
18,TRBJ2-1,TRBV7-9,CASSSGLAGGPNHNEQFF
14,TRBJ2-1,TRBV10-2,CASLGLEVYNEQFF
12,TRBJ2-7,TRBV5-4,CASSFGGYEQYF
15,TRBJ1-1,TRBV7-9,CASSSEAGGSTEAFF
14,TRBJ2-7,TRBV2,CASSETGNPYEQYF
13,TRBJ1-1,TRBV7-9,CASSLARVTEAFF
17,TRBJ2-7,TRBV15,CATSRGETGALSYEQYF
14,TRBJ2-5,TRBV5-4,CASSPRTGQETQYF
13,TRBJ2-1,TRBV5-6,CASSPGSGNEQFF
15,TRBJ1-1,TRBV11-3,CASSLGPGVNTEAFF
16,TRBJ2-1,TRBV6-4,CASSDEAETGYNEQFF
14,TRBJ1-5,TRBV16,CASSQAGQNQPQHF
14,TRBJ2-5,TRBV7-9,CASSFLDTQETQYF